This T cell receptor (beta chain) was recorded in a study of blood T cell repertoires in COVID-19. Trimming removed 0 bases from V and 10 bases from J, with 18 bases in between. The germline gives CDR1 MGHRA, CDR2 YSYEKL. This CDR3 contains 15 residues. Repertoires were generated with immunoSEQ multiplex PCR, while TCRdb's copy carries only in-frame clones and drops some. The repertoire holds roughly 220,000 clones, with around 86% as singletons. The chain joins TRBV4-1 to TRBJ1-1, with D maybe TRBD1 (5 bases). The receptor was derived from a man aged 25-45 years who had recovered from COVID-19. The sequencing input was peripheral blood. In DNA form, the CDR3 reads TGCGCCAGCAGCCAAGACAGGACAACCGAAGGCGGAGCTTTCTTT. It codes for CASSQDRTTEGGAFF.